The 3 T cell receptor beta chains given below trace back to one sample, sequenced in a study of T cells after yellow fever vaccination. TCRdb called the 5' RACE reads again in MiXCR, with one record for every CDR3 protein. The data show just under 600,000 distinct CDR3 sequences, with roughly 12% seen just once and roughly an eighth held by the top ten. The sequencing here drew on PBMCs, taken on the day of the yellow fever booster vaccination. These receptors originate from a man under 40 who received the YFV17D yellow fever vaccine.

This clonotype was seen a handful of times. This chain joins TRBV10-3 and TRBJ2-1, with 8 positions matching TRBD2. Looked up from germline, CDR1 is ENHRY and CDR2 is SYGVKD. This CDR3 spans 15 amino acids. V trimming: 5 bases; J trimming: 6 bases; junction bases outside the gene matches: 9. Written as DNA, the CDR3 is TGTGCCATCAGTACCGGGACTAGGGGCGGCAATGAGCAGTTCTTC. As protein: CAISTGTRGGNEQFF.

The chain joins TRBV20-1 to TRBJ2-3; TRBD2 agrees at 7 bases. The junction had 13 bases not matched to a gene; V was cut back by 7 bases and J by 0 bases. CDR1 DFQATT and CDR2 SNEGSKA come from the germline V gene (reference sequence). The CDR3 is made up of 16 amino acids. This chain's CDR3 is CSVPHRGRPSTDTQYF. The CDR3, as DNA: TGCAGTGTTCCTCATCGCGGGAGACCTAGCACAGATACGCAGTATTTT.

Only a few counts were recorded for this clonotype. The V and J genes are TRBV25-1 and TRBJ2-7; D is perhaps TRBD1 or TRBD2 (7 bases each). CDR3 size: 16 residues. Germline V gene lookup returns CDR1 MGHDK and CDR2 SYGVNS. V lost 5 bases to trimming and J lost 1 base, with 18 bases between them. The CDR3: CASSQGGAGVSYEQYF. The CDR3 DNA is TGTGCCAGCAGTCAGGGGGGGGCAGGGGTATCCTACGAGCAGTACTTC.